The clone carrying this T cell receptor (beta chain) was seen a handful of times. What it binds is not known. This entry is derived from a study of blood T cells in healthy people across ages. Study background: Capture via template switching afforded approximately one barcoded beta molecule per two T cells.

Together with a sample-barcoded 5' primer, a J-beta primer mix was included in a second PCR lasting about 7 to 11 cycles. TCRdb called the 5' RACE reads again in MiXCR, with one record for every CDR3 protein. The table has some 690,000 distinct CDR3 sequences, 20% to 25% seen once. CDR1 is SGHRS and CDR2 is YFSETQ in the germline V gene. This CDR3 is 14 amino acids long. The ends were cut back, 4 bases at V and 2 bases at J, with 12 bases in the middle. Whole-study results and caveats: Naive CD4+ cell counts and diversity both ran higher in long-lived than in aged donors. It was held that diversity estimates obtained from one million T cells represented underestimates.

Healthy Russian Caucasian donors spanned ages about 6 to 90 years. This receptor was identified in a man between 65 and 85 years old in good health. The chain is built from TRBV5-1 and TRBJ2-5; D may be TRBD2 (6 bases). Sequences were obtained from blood. The CDR3 sequence is CASSKEGRQETQYF. The CDR3 region has the DNA TGCGCCAGCAGCAAGGAGGGACGGCAAGAGACCCAGTACTTC.